This T cell receptor beta chain was sequenced during a study of shared clonotypes between healthy human individuals (dated by TCRdb to about 2020). Study-wide context: A couple of women and a few men aged 18 to 49 years were included in the cohort. For each donor, CD4 naive and CD4 memory were each given three plates, CD8 naive was given two plates, and CD8 memory was given one plate. To estimate repertoire size and how much clonotype sharing occurs between individuals, the study deeply sequenced the blood TCR repertoires of five healthy adults. Different laboratories and diverse techniques were used to prepare libraries and sequence TCR repertoires, to increase sequencing depth and limit assay-specific biases. Each donor's leukapheresis produced roughly between roughly 0.94 and 9.5 billion PBMCs. Here is what the overall study found, with its caveats: Incomplete sequencing was indicated by rarefaction of sorted-subset datasets, despite the large sequencing depth. Compared with non-shared clonotypes, clonotypes shared by all four sorted-subset donors had higher generation probabilities. The genetic and exposure-history diversity represented was limited by the small number of donors. Naive subsets generally had larger estimated clonotype richness than memory subsets. Only blood was sampled, and tissue TCR repertoires likely differ from those in blood. About 5% of naive CD4, 3.5% of naive CD8, around 2.3% of memory CD4, and 0.4% of memory CD8 clonotypes were shared across a few donors. Pairwise subsampling led to the expectation that sequencing depth would affect the degree of clonotype sharing among donors.

The donors were healthy, HIV-negative adults who had no recently reported acute infections or vaccinations. Every donor was a Caucasian adult living in Nashville, Tennessee, USA. CD4+ T cells were enriched through magnetic negative selection, after which naive cells were positively selected on CD45RA and the remaining negative fraction served as the memory subset. After blood collection by leukapheresis, PBMCs were isolated using Ficoll-Histopaque density gradient centrifugation and then cryopreserved in the vapor phase of liquid nitrogen. Analytical flow cytometry was used to check the purity and quantity of every magnetically sorted T cell population. Genomic DNA was isolated from each sorted fraction and quantified by UV absorbance on a Nanodrop 2000c. Of note for this clone: What antigen it recognizes has not been identified. The sample holds no much larger clone one base away, and base qualities are not on file.

Using the deep immunoSEQ assay, TCR CDR3 regions were amplified from genomic DNA by multiplex PCR. For each cell subset, the extracted genomic DNA was distributed evenly across all wells of several immunoSEQ 96-well plates, and each plate served as one replicate. For sorted subsets, each replicate PCR was loaded with 200 ng genomic DNA, equivalent to 30,000 or so T cell genomes. The purified libraries were quantified using a Qubit 3.0 fluorometer, sized with a Bioanalyzer 2100, and then quantified again using the KAPA Library Quantification kit. Every immunoSEQ 96-well plate was sequenced on a dedicated single-read 150-cycle Illumina NextSeq 550 flow cell. In the authors' own workflow: The immunoSEQ output contained only junctional sequences without quality scores, so filtering could not match that applied to full-length reads. To assign V/J genes and CDR3, sequences were annotated against IMGT germline references using PyIR, a Python wrapper for IgBLAST v1.9. Reads were removed for weak V/J assignments (E-value above 1e-6), missing CDR3, stop codons, out-of-frame junctions, or ambiguous translated residues. A V3J clonotype was defined by an identical inferred V gene, J gene, and CDR3 amino acid sequence. Percentage overlap between repertoires was calculated by dividing the number of shared unique clonotypes by the size of the smaller repertoire. Repertoire richness was assessed with RTK rarefaction, the Chao1 estimator, and Recon v2.1 estimates of unobserved clonotypes. Generation probabilities for all TCRbeta clonotypes obtained by the gDNA method from a handful of donors were computed using OLGA. The source is immuneACCESS, and TCRdb retained only in-frame sequences with V and J called. Part of the clones is not carried over; for the studies checked, unresolved V genes explain less than half of this, and the remainder is unexplained. The V and J calls and clone size come from that table; D and trimming were worked out from the DNA. This sample holds fewer than 3 million clones; 85% to 95% were observed only once. 0.37% of the sample comes from the top ten.

V trim: 0 bases; J trim: 3 bases; unmatched bases: 8. CDR3 length: 16 amino acids, cysteine to phenylalanine. Only the CDR3 part of the read is kept: 48 bases, read in frame from the first base. Sequences LNHNV (CDR1) and YYDKDF (CDR2) are obtained from the germline V gene (reference sequence). The chain joins TRBV15 to TRBJ2-7; TRBD2 matches 7 bases in the middle. The specimen sequenced was naive CD4+ T cells from PBMCs. The cell subset or site label for this specimen denotes: CD45RA+ positively selected. The origin of this receptor is a man aged 18 to 30 in good health. Some clones in this sample may be carry-over from other donors' samples. In nucleotides, the sequence is TGTGCCACCAGCAGAGATCCGACTAGCAGATACTACGAGCAGTACTTC. Translated, it reads CATSRDPTSRYYEQYF.